This paragraph reports one T cell receptor (beta chain). This clone was picked up one time. The target of this receptor is not known. No base quality values were provided; no much bigger clone lies one nucleotide off. This sample stems from a study of T cell changes during pregnancy in multiple sclerosis (dated by TCRdb to between 2018 and 2021). Background on the whole study: In women with multiple sclerosis, the researchers looked at how the T cell repertoire shifted as pregnancy progressed.

Library generation was performed with the immunoSEQ multiplex PCR assay. TCRdb's version of the immuneACCESS table is confined to in-frame rearrangements and falls short of the full clone set. An unresolved V gene accounts for under half of the shortfall where checked; the remainder is of unknown origin. Within this sample are fewer than 85,000 clones, with around 90% of them counted one time only. The ten largest make up around 1.6% of the sample. Taken from the germline V gene, the CDR1 and CDR2 loops are ENHRY and SYGVKD. The CDR3 has 15 amino acids, counting the end cysteine and phenylalanine. The DNA shown is the 45-base CDR3, in frame from base 1. V was cut back by 0 bases and J by 9 bases, leaving a gap of 15 bases between them.

Specimen: peripheral blood, collected in the first trimester of pregnancy. This chain joins TRBV10-3 to TRBJ1-5; D gene: possibly TRBD1, on 5 matching bases. This receptor was obtained from a female donor in good health, enrolled as a control in a pregnancy study. CDR3 sequence: CAISESTTAGGPQHF. The DNA reads TGTGCCATCAGTGAGTCGACGACAGCCGGGGGGCCCCAGCATTTT.